This T cell receptor beta chain was sequenced for a study of OX40 agonist ivuxolimab in advanced cancers. Sequenced by immunoSEQ multiplex PCR; TCRdb stores in-frame clones only, minus some. This table holds 30,000 or so clones, about 82% found once. This CDR3 has 12 amino acids. Germline V lookup: CDR1 SGHAT, CDR2 FQDESV (reference sequence). V lost 5 bases and J 6 bases, leaving 10 bases between the germline ends. This sample comprised CD4+ or CD8+ T cells sorted from blood, obtained in a trial of the OX40 agonist ivuxolimab. This TCR was sampled from an adult with an advanced solid tumor such as melanoma, head and neck, liver or kidney cancer. The chain combines TRBV11-1 with TRBJ1-1; D is perhaps TRBD1 (5 bases). The CDR3 DNA reads as TGTGCCAGCAGCCCCGGACACTCTGAAGCTTTCTTT. Its protein product is CASSPGHSEAFF.